A selection of T cell receptor beta chains follows, all from one sample in a study of Ad26.COV2.S vaccination and SARS-CoV-2 variants. TCRdb keeps only in-frame clones here, not all; method: immunoSEQ multiplex PCR. Of some 410,000 clones listed, around 93% are singletons. The sequences come from peripheral blood, collected in a trial of Ad26.COV2.S vaccine versus placebo. The receptors here all came from a person between 18 and 59 years old who received the Ad26.COV2.S COVID-19 vaccine or a placebo. CDR3s leave out the opening cysteine and the closing phenylalanine or tryptophan.

V,CDR3
TRBV5-6,ASSLRGRQYYEQY
TRBV28,ASPPSGPFTDTQY
TRBV5-1,ASSLAPGYSTDTQY
TRBV27,ASSLKWTKNEQY
TRBV4-3,ASSQGVALSYEQY
TRBV4-3,ASSQGALDYGYT
TRBV5-1,ASSRTGWTEDEISGNTIY
TRBV2,ASSVGVTSPLH
TRBV18,ASSPFEGSSYNEQF
TRBV29-1,SADRGNTEAF
TRBV7-9,ASSLGGGSYEQY
TRBV6-5,ASSGRGEANYGYT
TRBV6-6,ASSPPGQGSTQPQH